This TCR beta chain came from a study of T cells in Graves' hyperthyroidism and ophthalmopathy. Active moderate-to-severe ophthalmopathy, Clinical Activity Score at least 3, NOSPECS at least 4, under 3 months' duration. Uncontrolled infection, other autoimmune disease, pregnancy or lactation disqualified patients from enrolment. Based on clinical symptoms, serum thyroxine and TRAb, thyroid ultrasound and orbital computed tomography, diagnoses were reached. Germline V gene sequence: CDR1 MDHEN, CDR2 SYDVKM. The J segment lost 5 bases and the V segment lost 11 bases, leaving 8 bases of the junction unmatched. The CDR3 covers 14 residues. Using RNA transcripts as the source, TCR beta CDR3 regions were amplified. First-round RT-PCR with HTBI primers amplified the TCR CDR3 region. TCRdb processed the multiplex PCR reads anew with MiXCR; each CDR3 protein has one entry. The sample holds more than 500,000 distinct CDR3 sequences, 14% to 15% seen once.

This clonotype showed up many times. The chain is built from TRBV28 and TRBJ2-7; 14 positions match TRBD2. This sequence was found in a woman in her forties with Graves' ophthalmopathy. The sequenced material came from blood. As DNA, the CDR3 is TGTGCCTCCTCCGGGACTAGCGGGAGCCACGAGCAGTACTTC. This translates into CASSGTSGSHEQYF.